These 19 T cell receptor beta chains were all obtained from the same sample, sequenced in a study of blood T cell repertoires in COVID-19. Sequencing used immunoSEQ multiplex PCR; TCRdb keeps in-frame clones, though not all of them. The repertoire includes some 210,000 clones, almost 85% of them detected once, and 7.6% sits in the top ten. Sequencing was performed on peripheral blood. The receptors stem from a woman aged 45-65 years with active or convalescent COVID-19.

The chain has TRBV6-5 and TRBJ2-1; 8 bases fit TRBD1. The CDR3 contains 15 residues. V shed 6 bases and J 6 bases; nucleotides not matched to a gene: 10. The V gene's germline CDR1 is MNHEY and CDR2 SVGAGI. The CDR3 loop is CASRGDRFKINEQFF. DNA of the CDR3: TGTGCCAGCAGGGGGGACAGGTTTAAAATCAATGAGCAGTTCTTC.

The V and J genes are TRBV19 and TRBJ1-5; 7 bases are a match to TRBD1. V gave up 3 bases and J gave up 4 bases; unmatched junction bases: 3. This CDR3 is built from 14 residues. Germline loops: CDR1 LNHDA, CDR2 SQIVND (reference sequence). The CDR3, as DNA: TGTGCCAGTAGTATGATACAGGGGAATCAGCCCCAGCATTTT. Translation gives CASSMIQGNQPQHF. Together with reference TRBV19 and TRBJ1-5, the CDR3 gives the full variable domain: DGGITQSPKYLFRKEGQNVTLSCEQNLNHDAMYWYRQDPGQGLRLIYYSQIVNDFQKGDIAEGYSVSREKKESFPLTVTSAQKNPTAFYLCASSMIQGNQPQHFGDGTRLSIL.

This clone was found once. The gene calls are TRBV3-1 (or the pseudogene TRBV3-2) and TRBJ2-1, with 9 bases matching TRBD2. Trimming at V came to 3 bases and at J to 4 bases, leaving 13 bases not matched to a gene. The CDR3 covers 18 residues. CDR1 and CDR2 (germline): LGHDT, YNNKEL (reference sequence). The CDR3 here is CASSHAGATSGRYNEQFF. CDR3 DNA: TGTGCCAGCAGCCACGCCGGGGCAACTAGCGGGCGGTACAATGAGCAGTTCTTC.

The chain couples TRBV27 to TRBJ1-1; no clear D. The CDR3 spans 14 residues. Trimming took off 6 bases at V and 6 bases at J, with 17 bases between the two ends. Per the germline V gene, CDR1 is MNHEY and CDR2 is SMNVEV (reference sequence). The CDR3 DNA reads as TGTGCCAGCAGCCCCGGAGAGTACGGCGCTGAAGCTTTCTTT. This gives the protein CASSPGEYGAEAFF.

The chain couples TRBV6-8 to TRBJ2-3; 8 bases fit TRBD2. The CDR3 has 19 residues. Trimming cost V 2 bases and J 0 bases; bases outside gene matches: 13. Germline loops: CDR1 MNHGY, CDR2 SAAAGT. CDR3 DNA: TGTGCCAGCAGTTACGGCAGTGCAGCGGGAGCCCCAAGCACAGATACGCAGTATTTT. This translates into CASSYGSAAGAPSTDTQYF.

The chain is built from TRBV7-3 and TRBJ2-5; tentative D call: TRBD1 (6 bases). The germline V gene has CDR1 SGHTA and CDR2 FQGTGA. V lost 5 bases and J 1 base, leaving 11 bases between the germline ends. The CDR3 totals 14 residues. DNA of the CDR3: TGTGCCAGCAGCCCCACAGGGCCCCAAGAGACCCAGTACTTC. It specifies CASSPTGPQETQYF.

The chain is built from TRBV7-3 and TRBJ2-1; no firm D call. The CDR3 extends over 14 amino acids. The germline V and J ends were trimmed by 0 bases and 5 bases, with 8 bases remaining between them. The germline V gene has CDR1 SGHTA and CDR2 FQGTGA. CDR3 protein: CASSLTRLDNEQFF. The CDR3 DNA reads as TGTGCCAGCAGCTTAACACGGCTAGACAATGAGCAGTTCTTC.

The chain combines TRBV28 with TRBJ1-2; 9 bases align to TRBD1. The CDR3 length is 15 residues. V lost 5 bases, J lost 4 bases, and 8 bases stayed unmatched. In germline, CDR1 is MDHEN, CDR2 SYDVKM. The CDR3 spells CASSEQGATFYGYTF. CDR3 in DNA: TGTGCCAGCAGTGAACAGGGGGCGACTTTCTATGGCTACACCTTC.

This rearrangement joins TRBV4-1 to TRBJ1-1; 10 bases are shared with TRBD1. The CDR3 covers 15 residues. CDR1 is MGHRA, CDR2 YSYEKL, per germline. J was trimmed by 6 bases and V by 3 bases; bases with no gene match: 7. The CDR3 sequence is CASSQTGGLGPEAFF. The DNA of the CDR3 is TGCGCCAGCAGCCAGACAGGGGGCCTTGGCCCTGAAGCTTTCTTT.

J is TRBJ1-2 and V is TRBV28; weak D call: TRBD1 (6 bases). The germline CDR1 and CDR2 sequences are MDHEN and SYDVKM. The CDR3 length is 13 residues. Trimming left V 5 bases short and J 12 bases short, with 19 bases between. DNA for the CDR3: TGTGCCAGCAGTCCTACCGACAGGCGACTGCACACCTTC. It encodes CASSPTDRRLHTF.

The chain couples TRBV10-3 to TRBJ1-4; D is uncertain. Germline values: CDR1 ENHRY, CDR2 SYGVKD. V was trimmed by 2 bases and J by 2 bases, leaving 6 bases between them. The CDR3 contains 14 residues. Written as DNA, the CDR3 is TGTGCCATCAGTGAGGGCCATACTAATGAAAAACTGTTTTTT. It codes for CAISEGHTNEKLFF.

The rearrangement links TRBV24-1 to TRBJ1-2; D not certain. The V gene's germline CDR1 is KGHDR and CDR2 SFDVKD. CDR3 length: 14 residues. Deletions cut 4 bases from V and 7 bases from J, with 15 bases between. In nucleotides, the CDR3 is TGTGCCACCAGTGACGTCCCCCGGGTCGCTGGCTACACCTTC. Amino acids: CATSDVPRVAGYTF.

The chain is built from TRBV2 and TRBJ1-6; 8 bases are a match to TRBD1. Germline values: CDR1 SNHLY, CDR2 FYNNEI. This CDR3 contains 14 residues. The ends lost 1 base at V and 10 bases at J; junction bases unmatched: 3. Here the CDR3 DNA reads TGTGCCAGCAGTGAAGGCGCAGGGGGCTCACCCCTCCACTTT. Amino acids: CASSEGAGGSPLHF.

The V gene is TRBV24-1, the J gene TRBJ2-1, with TRBD2 identical over 7 bases. V shed 4 bases, J shed 6 bases, and the junction held 2 bases outside the gene matches. The CDR3 contains 13 residues. Germline loops: CDR1 KGHDR, CDR2 SFDVKD. The chain's CDR3 is CATSDGRRNEQFF. In DNA, the CDR3 is TGTGCCACCAGTGACGGGAGGCGCAATGAGCAGTTCTTC.

The V gene is TRBV28, the J gene TRBJ2-1; 10 bases agree with TRBD1. Germline V lookup: CDR1 MDHEN, CDR2 SYDVKM. The CDR3 sequence is 16 residues long. J was trimmed by 4 bases and V by 5 bases; bases with no gene match: 8. This CDR3 reads CASSATGQGPYNEQFF. As DNA, the CDR3 is TGTGCCAGCAGTGCAACGGGACAGGGGCCGTACAATGAGCAGTTCTTC.

This sequence joins TRBV19 and TRBJ2-1; 10 bases match TRBD2. Per the germline V gene, CDR1 is LNHDA and CDR2 is SQIVND (reference sequence). V lost 5 bases, J lost 3 bases, and 7 bases stayed unmatched. The CDR3 runs 16 residues. CDR3 loop: CASSRSSGGLYNEQFF. The CDR3 nucleotides read TGTGCCAGTAGTCGCTCTAGCGGGGGCCTCTACAATGAGCAGTTCTTC. Based on the CDR3 plus reference TRBV19 and TRBJ2-1, the full variable domain is DGGITQSPKYLFRKEGQNVTLSCEQNLNHDAMYWYRQDPGQGLRLIYYSQIVNDFQKGDIAEGYSVSREKKESFPLTVTSAQKNPTAFYLCASSRSSGGLYNEQFFGPGTRLTVL.

The chain couples TRBV19 to TRBJ1-5; TRBD1 matches 8 bases. There are 16 residues in the CDR3. Germline CDR1 reads LNHDA; CDR2 reads SQIVND (reference sequence). The V gene end was trimmed by 5 bases and the J gene end by 6 bases; junction bases not matched to a gene: 12. In DNA, the CDR3 is TGTGCCAGTAGTCCAGAGACAGGGGTGTTGGGTCAGCCCCAGCATTTT. Translation: CASSPETGVLGQPQHF.

CDR3 residues: CASSMVGDRSSPLHF. The CDR3 DNA reads TGTGCCAGCAGCATGGTTGGGGACAGGTCTTCACCCCTCCACTTT. The V gene is TRBV5-5, the J gene TRBJ1-6; 8 positions agree with TRBD1. With 4 bases clipped from V and 9 bases from J, the junction kept 9 bases outside the gene matches. The CDR3 spans 15 residues. Germline V gives CDR1 SGHKS, CDR2 YYEKEE (reference sequence). The entire variable domain, with the rest obtained from reference TRBV5-5 and TRBJ1-6, is as follows: DAGVTQSPTHLIKTRGQQVTLRCSPISGHKSVSWYQQVLGQGPQFIFQYYEKEERGRGNFPDRFSARQFPNYSSELNVNALLLGDSALYLCASSMVGDRSSPLHFGNGTRLTVT.

The rearrangement joins TRBV28 to TRBJ1-2; 9 bases fit TRBD1. The CDR3 is made up of 19 amino acids. The germline V gene has CDR1 MDHEN and CDR2 SYDVKM. The J segment lost 3 bases and the V segment lost 8 bases, leaving 22 bases of the junction unmatched. This CDR3 reads CASGRYGASTGGPYYGYTF. In nucleotides, the CDR3 is TGTGCCAGCGGAAGGTATGGCGCCTCGACAGGGGGACCGTACTATGGCTACACCTTC.